These T cell receptor beta chains were read from a single sample in a study of T cells in Graves' hyperthyroidism and ophthalmopathy. TCRdb re-called the multiplex PCR reads with MiXCR, one entry per CDR3 protein. The sample gives around 580,000 distinct CDR3 sequences, 40% to 55% of which show up once; around 8% is in the top ten. The sample was peripheral blood or thyroid tissue (not recorded which). These receptors were obtained from a woman between 18 and 29 years old with Graves' hyperthyroidism. CDR3s include the opening cysteine and the closing phenylalanine or tryptophan. A D gene is named only where the DNA matches it firmly. Expanded clones get a size class; other rows say once, few or many, or leave the size out.

cdr3_length	v_call	j_call	clone_size	d_call	cdr3_aa	cdr3_nt
15	TRBV11-2	TRBJ2-3	-	TRBD1	CASSPWTGATDTQYF	TGTGCCAGCAGCCCCTGGACAGGGGCCACAGATACGCAGTATTTT
12	TRBV2	TRBJ2-3	few	TRBD2	CASSVSGTTQYF	TGTGCCAGCAGTGTTAGCGGGACTACGCAGTATTTT
14	TRBV12-3/TRBV12-4	TRBJ1-1	many	-	CASSLDTHSTEAFF	TGTGCCAGCAGTTTGGACACTCATAGTACTGAAGCTTTCTTT
20	TRBV2	TRBJ1-6	-	-	CASSYSPSGVTCSYNSPLHF	TGTGCCAGCAGTTACTCCCCCTCTGGGGTCACCTGCTCCTATAATTCACCCCTCCACTTT
15	TRBV7-2	TRBJ1-4	many	TRBD1	CASSFGTVPNEKLFF	TGTGCCAGCAGCTTTGGGACAGTCCCTAATGAAAAACTGTTTTTT
17	TRBV20-1	TRBJ2-6	-	TRBD2	CSAPAGGGNTGANVLTF	TGCAGTGCTCCAGCGGGAGGGGGGAACACCGGGGCCAACGTCCTGACTTTC
13	TRBV6-5	TRBJ2-7	many	TRBD1	CASSYGRGYEQYF	TGTGCCAGCAGTTATGGCAGGGGGTACGAGCAGTACTTC
15	TRBV7-2	TRBJ2-5	-	-	CASRLPRNREETQYF	TGTGCCAGCAGACTCCCCCGTAATCGGGAAGAGACCCAGTACTTC
16	TRBV5-1	TRBJ1-2	many	TRBD1	CASSLAGQGAFYGYTF	TGCGCCAGCAGCTTGGCTGGTCAGGGGGCCTTCTATGGCTACACCTTC
13	TRBV30	TRBJ2-7	few	-	CAWSPGAGYEQYF	TGTGCCTGGAGTCCGGGGGCAGGCTACGAGCAGTACTTC
14	TRBV7-9	TRBJ1-5	many	-	CASSLDGTREPQHF	TGTGCCAGCAGCCTGGACGGGACACGGGAGCCCCAGCATTTT
13	TRBV13	TRBJ2-7	once	-	CASSVTDFYEQYF	TGTGCCAGCAGCGTGACAGATTTCTACGAGCAGTACTTC
16	TRBV15	TRBJ1-5	many	-	CATSRVISGQGQPQHF	TGTGCCACCAGCAGAGTTATATCGGGGCAAGGGCAGCCCCAGCATTTT
13	TRBV2	TRBJ1-1	many	TRBD1	CASDLDRVTEAFF	TGTGCCAGCGACCTTGACAGGGTCACTGAAGCTTTCTTT
13	TRBV7-2	TRBJ2-4	-	-	CASSQSSGQTEYF	TGTGCCAGCAGCCAGTCCTCTGGGCAGACAGAGTACTTC
15	TRBV12-3/TRBV12-4	TRBJ2-7	many	-	CASSLITGEGSEQYF	TGTGCCAGCAGTTTAATCACGGGAGAAGGGTCCGAGCAGTACTTC
16	TRBV4-2	TRBJ1-1	many	-	CASSQDWGPRGTEAFF	TGTGCCAGCAGCCAAGATTGGGGCCCGCGGGGCACTGAAGCTTTCTTT
14	TRBV5-4	TRBJ1-4	-	-	CASSFDPEGEKLFF	TGTGCCAGCAGCTTTGACCCAGAGGGCGAAAAACTGTTTTTT
15	TRBV20-1	TRBJ1-2	-	TRBD1	CSARPPGTGNYGYTF	TGCAGTGCTAGACCCCCCGGGACAGGGAACTATGGCTACACCTTC
13	TRBV10-2	TRBJ2-7	-	-	CASSESAAAEQYF	TGCGCCAGCAGTGAGTCGGCAGCTGCGGAGCAGTACTTC
13	TRBV20-1	TRBJ1-2	many	-	CSARGGQNYGYTF	TGCAGTGCTAGAGGTGGGCAGAACTATGGCTACACCTTC
17	TRBV4-1	TRBJ1-2	many	-	CASSQDETSHSNYGYTF	TGCGCCAGCAGCCAAGACGAAACTTCTCACAGTAACTATGGCTACACCTTC
14	TRBV27	TRBJ2-7	many	TRBD1	CASSARDSAYEQYF	TGTGCCAGCAGTGCCCGGGACAGCGCCTACGAGCAGTACTTC
15	TRBV11-1	TRBJ2-2	-	TRBD2	CASSSDWTSTGELFF	TGTGCCAGCAGCTCGGACTGGACTAGCACCGGGGAGCTGTTTTTT
13	TRBV7-2	TRBJ1-4	-	-	CASSSGLNEKLFF	TGTGCCAGCAGCTCAGGACTTAATGAAAAACTGTTTTTT
13	TRBV20-1	TRBJ2-7	many	-	CSGIKRGRDEQYF	TGCAGTGGTATAAAGAGGGGTAGAGACGAGCAGTACTTC
15	TRBV5-1	TRBJ1-1	-	TRBD1	CASSGPGQGNTEAFF	TGCGCCAGCAGCGGACCGGGACAGGGTAACACTGAAGCTTTCTTT
13	TRBV5-5	TRBJ2-6	-	-	CACSGRVANTEAF	TGTGCCTGCAGCGGCAGGGTGGCGAACACTGAAGCTTTC
13	TRBV15	TRBJ2-4	-	TRBD1	CATSRDWQGETYF	TGTGCCACCAGCAGAGATTGGCAGGGGGAGACGTACTTC
15	TRBV10-3	TRBJ2-2	many	TRBD2	CAISEPGLLTGELFF	TGTGCCATCAGTGAACCGGGACTATTAACCGGGGAGCTGTTTTTT
13	TRBV15	TRBJ2-5	-	-	CATSRVWEETQYF	TGTGCCACCAGCAGAGTTTGGGAAGAGACCCAGTACTTC
15	TRBV29-1	TRBJ2-1	-	-	CSVSETEGPDNEQFF	TGCAGCGTTTCTGAAACGGAGGGCCCGGACAATGAGCAGTTCTTC
16	TRBV7-4	TRBJ1-5	-	TRBD1	CASSSHSGQEHQPQHF	TGTGCCAGCAGCTCACATTCGGGACAGGAACATCAGCCCCAGCATTTT
15	TRBV7-9	TRBJ1-3	many	-	CASSKGTPSGNTIYF	TGTGCCAGCAGCAAAGGGACACCCTCAGGAAACACCATATATTTT
15	TRBV7-8	TRBJ2-1	-	-	CASSLSETSFHEQFF	TGTGCCAGCAGCTTAAGTGAGACTAGTTTCCATGAGCAGTTCTTC
16	TRBV6-2/TRBV6-3	TRBJ1-1	-	TRBD1	CATLLQGQGMETEAFF	TGTGCCACCCTACTGCAGGGACAGGGGATGGAGACTGAAGCTTTCTTT
17	TRBV6-2/TRBV6-3	TRBJ1-1	-	TRBD1	CASSSLRQGSKGTEAFF	TGTGCCAGCAGTTCACTCAGACAGGGTAGTAAGGGCACTGAAGCTTTCTTT
18	TRBV7-8	TRBJ2-5	few	TRBD2	CASSHSKSGTSNQETQYF	TGTGCCAGCAGCCACTCCAAGTCCGGGACTAGTAATCAAGAGACCCAGTACTTC
13	TRBV7-9	TRBJ1-2	many	-	CASSLARGSGYTF	TGTGCCAGCAGCTTAGCTCGGGGCTCTGGCTACACCTTC
18	TRBV12-3/TRBV12-4	TRBJ2-3	few	TRBD2	CASSLGGTSGTSTDTQYF	TGTGCCAGCAGTTTAGGTGGGACTAGCGGGACTAGCACAGATACGCAGTATTTT
18	TRBV15	TRBJ2-6	-	TRBD2	CATSSGTSGTWGANVLTF	TGTGCCACCAGCAGTGGGACTAGCGGGACTTGGGGGGCCAACGTCCTGACTTTC
16	TRBV6-4	TRBJ2-5	-	TRBD2	CASSYRLAGGQETQYF	TGTGCCAGCAGTTACCGACTAGCGGGAGGGCAAGAGACCCAGTACTTC
13	TRBV2	TRBJ2-7	few	-	CASSVGVGDEQYF	TGTGCCAGCAGTGTTGGGGTTGGAGATGAGCAGTACTTC
16	TRBV10-3	TRBJ2-7	-	TRBD1	CAISEGQGYGSYEQYF	TGTGCCATCAGTGAGGGACAGGGCTACGGCTCCTACGAGCAGTACTTC
15	TRBV6-5	TRBJ1-2	many	TRBD1	CASSYSGQGATGYTF	TGTGCCAGCAGTTACTCGGGACAGGGGGCAACGGGCTACACCTTC
15	TRBV2	TRBJ1-1	once	-	CASSDPQRENTEAFF	TGTGCCAGCAGTGACCCTCAGCGGGAGAACACTGAAGCTTTCTTT
15	TRBV6-4	TRBJ2-1	-	TRBD1	CASSDTGQGNNEQFF	TGTGCCAGCAGTGATACGGGACAGGGTAACAATGAGCAGTTCTTC
14	TRBV12-3/TRBV12-4	TRBJ2-5	-	-	CASSSQDKGETQYF	TGTGCCAGCAGTTCCCAGGACAAGGGGGAGACCCAGTACTTC
14	TRBV30	TRBJ2-7	few	-	CAWSVPRQAYEQYF	TGTGCCTGGAGTGTACCCAGACAGGCCTACGAGCAGTACTTC
15	TRBV6-1	TRBJ1-5	-	TRBD1	CASSYRGATVQPQHF	TGTGCCAGCAGTTACAGGGGGGCGACGGTTCAGCCCCAGCATTTT
13	TRBV20-1	TRBJ2-1	-	TRBD1	CSASPDRDNEQFF	TGCAGTGCTAGCCCGGACAGGGACAATGAGCAGTTCTTC
13	TRBV7-9	TRBJ1-2	-	-	CASSPDTGEGYTF	TGTGCCAGCAGCCCTGACACCGGGGAGGGCTACACCTTC
15	TRBV4-3	TRBJ2-1	-	TRBD2	CASSLSSGWGNEQFF	TGCGCCAGCAGCCTCTCTAGCGGGTGGGGCAATGAGCAGTTCTTC
15	TRBV6-2/TRBV6-3	TRBJ2-7	-	TRBD1	CASRIPGTGAYEQYF	TGTGCCAGCAGAATACCCGGGACAGGGGCCTACGAGCAGTACTTC
14	TRBV7-6	TRBJ1-6	-	-	CASSRGDVNSPLHF	TGTGCCAGCAGCAGGGGGGATGTTAATTCACCCCTCCACTTT
12	TRBV10-2	TRBJ1-5	many	-	CASRAGNQPQHF	TGCGCCAGCAGGGCAGGGAATCAGCCCCAGCATTTT
13	TRBV19	TRBJ1-1	-	-	CASKGWVNTEAFF	TGTGCCAGTAAGGGATGGGTGAACACTGAAGCTTTCTTT
13	TRBV29-1	TRBJ2-7	many	-	CSARDGSSYEQYF	TGCAGCGCCCGGGACGGGAGCTCCTACGAGCAGTACTTC
12	TRBV7-9	TRBJ2-3	few	TRBD2	CATLAGTDTQYF	TGTGCCACCCTAGCGGGAACAGATACGCAGTATTTT
16	TRBV19	TRBJ2-7	-	TRBD2	CASSTSRLAVSYEQYF	TGTGCCAGTAGTACCTCCCGACTAGCGGTCTCCTACGAGCAGTACTTC